The present T cell receptor beta chain was sequenced within a study of OX40 agonist ivuxolimab in advanced cancers. Study information: With ivuxolimab, an agonistic anti-OX40 (CD134) antibody, patients were treated.

Produced via immunoSEQ multiplex PCR; TCRdb's table is partial and in-frame only. Among about 46,000 clones, 70% to 90% were seen once, and the ten largest hold 10% to 15%. CDR1 SGDLS and CDR2 YYNGEE come from the germline V gene. V was shortened by 0 bases and J by 1 base, with 7 bases between the two germline ends. There are 14 residues in the CDR3. This sample comprised CD4+ or CD8+ T cells sorted from blood, obtained in a trial of the OX40 agonist ivuxolimab. This receptor was taken from an adult with an advanced solid tumor such as melanoma, head and neck, liver or kidney cancer. This chain joins TRBV9 and TRBJ1-2; TRBD1 might be the D (6 bases). The CDR3 DNA follows: TGTGCCAGCAGCGTAGGGGGGCTTAACTATGGCTACACCTTC. This gives the protein CASSVGGLNYGYTF. The full variable domain, its missing parts supplied by reference TRBV9 and TRBJ1-2, is DSGVTQTPKHLITATGQRVTLRCSPRSGDLSVYWYQQSLDQGLQFLIQYYNGEERAKGNILERFSAQQFPDLHSELNLSSLELGDSALYFCASSVGGLNYGYTFGSGTRLTVV.